This TCR beta chain was captured by sequencing in a study of graft-versus-host responses after intestinal transplantation. CDR3 length: 12 amino acids. Trimming took 7 bases from V and 8 from J, leaving 14 bases between them. The germline gives CDR1 WSHSY, CDR2 SAAADI. Concerning this clone itself: Antigen unknown.

The assay was immunoSEQ multiplex PCR, and TCRdb's table has in-frame clones only and misses some. This table has around 100,000 clones, over 85% appearing once. The receptor comes from a human donor who received an intestinal transplant. The input for sequencing was unstimulated CD8+ T cells sorted from spleen or lymph node cells, taken before intestinal transplant. The chain combines TRBV10-2 with TRBJ1-1; perhaps TRBD1 as D (5 bases). The CDR3: CASMQGFSEAFF. CDR3 nucleotide sequence: TGCGCCAGCATGCAGGGCTTCTCCGAAGCTTTCTTT.